The T cell receptor (beta chain) described here comes from a study of cytomegalovirus exposure and HLA in healthy donors. Points from the study as a whole: Later work associated roughly 17,000 TCR beta sequences with HLA alleles at 0.05 false discovery rate. Per published reports, the classifier diagnosed cytomegalovirus status with high specificity and sensitivity.

Germline assignment: CDR1 SGHRS and CDR2 YFSETQ. J was trimmed by 9 bases and V by 6 bases; bases with no gene match: 10. CDR3 size: 15 residues. As regards this clone: No antigen is known for it.

PCR amplification relied on 60 Vbeta primers (plus 13 Jbeta primers). Authors' data handling: In a later analysis, tens of millions of unique TCR beta chains included roughly 11 million shared by two or more donors. Clones were read by immunoSEQ multiplex PCR, and TCRdb kept only the in-frame ones, dropping some. The DNA gave D and trimming, while V, J and clone size come from that table. The sample has 90,000 to 150,000 clones; approximately 78% are singletons. Sequencing was carried out using PBMCs. The sequence came from a woman aged 25 to 39 in good health and CMV-seropositive. The gene calls are TRBV5-1 and TRBJ1-6; TRBD1 agrees at 9 bases. CDR3 loop: CASTLAGQGGSPLHF. The CDR3, as DNA: TGCGCCAGCACCCTCGCGGGACAGGGTGGTTCACCCCTCCACTTT.